These 29 T cell receptor delta chains were sequenced from one sample in a study of γδ T cells in repeated Plasmodium falciparum infection. Flow sorting of PBMC yielded separate Vgamma9/Vdelta2+ and Vdelta2-negative gammadelta T cell populations for bulk repertoire analysis. TCRdb re-called clones from the multiplex PCR reads via CATT. Seen here are approximately 93,000 delta-chain clones, roughly 0.9% observed once, and the top ten hold nearly 10%. The sample taken for sequencing was gamma-delta T cells from blood. These receptors were collected from a pool of human donors (malaria-infected and uninfected, not separated).

This clone was picked up a small number of times. For this DNA, TCRdb reports the protein of a much larger clone, which diverges at residue 10, most likely from a read error; the protein presented here is translated directly from the DNA. This sequence joins TRDV1 and TRDJ1; D uncertain. The J gene comes from matching the DNA to germline here; TCRdb lacks it. The V end lost 4 bases, the J end lost 6 bases, and 21 bases lay between the germline ends. The CDR3 runs to 16 residues. CDR1 and CDR2 from the germline V gene are TSWWSYY and QGS. CDR3 loop: CALGGPGGNLPHKLIF. The CDR3 DNA reads as TGTGCTCTTGGGGGACCGGGCGGGAACCTCCCCCATAAACTCATCTTT.

This clone came up a few times. A far larger clone is off by one base, so a read error is likely. This specimen includes other DNA sequences encoding the same CDR3. V gene assignment gives TRDV1, but the J gene was left uncalled; no check of the table's D call, TRDD3, against the DNA was made. This CDR3 has 19 residues. Germline values: CDR1 TSWWSYY, CDR2 QGS. The CDR3 sequence is CALKFYRTVLGARTDKLIF. The CDR3 DNA is TGTGCTCTTAAATTCTACCGAACGGTACTGGGGGCCCGCACGGATAAACTCATCTTC.

This clone has only a few counts. The protein in TCRdb stems from a much larger clone and differs at residue 17 from this DNA's translation, likely a read error; here the protein is translated from the DNA. This sequence joins TRDV3 and TRDJ1, with TRDD3 identical over 11 bases. The J gene is not listed in TCRdb, so it was assigned here from a DNA match to germline. V gave up 2 bases and J gave up 0 bases; unmatched junction bases: 32. The CDR3 is 24 amino acids. Germline V gene data show CDR1 as TVYSNPD and CDR2 as GDNSRS (reference sequence). The DNA of the CDR3 is TGTGCCTTTTCAGTTCAAGACTGGGGGATATACCACTCCGCTACAGTACTCTACACCGATAAACTCATCTTT. Amino acid sequence: CAFSVQDWGIYHSATVLYTDKLIF.

A note on this clone: TCRdb's entry gives the protein of a much larger clone, which mismatches this DNA's translation at residue 5, likely from a read error; the protein reported here is translated from the DNA. The chain recombines TRDV1 with TRDJ1; 10 bases fit TRDD3. The CDR3 is made up of 18 amino acids. The germline V gene has CDR1 TSWWSYY and CDR2 QGS. The J segment lost 0 bases and the V segment lost 3 bases, leaving 10 bases of the junction unmatched. The CDR3 sequence is CALGDKIGGYKYTDKLIF. CDR3 bases: TGTGCTCTTGGGGACAAAATTGGGGGATACAAGTACACCGATAAACTCATCTTT.

Comments on this clone: TCRdb's protein, taken from a much larger clone, differs from this DNA's translation at residue 6, likely owing to a read error; the protein displayed comes from the DNA. This rearrangement joins TRDV2 to TRDJ1, with 9 bases matching TRDD3. This CDR3 comprises 16 residues. Germline assignment: CDR1 GEAIGNYY and CDR2 EKD. Losses at the gene ends were 3 bases for V and 1 base for J; bases not matched to a gene: 8. CDR3 protein: CACDAVGDSSTDKLIF. The CDR3 DNA sequence: TGTGCCTGTGACGCGGTGGGGGATAGCTCCACCGATAAACTCATCTTT.

There are a few counts of this clone. The protein held in TCRdb is that of a much larger clone and does not match this DNA's translation at residue 8, likely because of a read error; the protein shown is translated from the DNA. This chain links TRDV2 with TRDJ1; possibly TRDD3 for D (5 bases). TCRdb records no J gene; here it was assigned by comparing the DNA to germline. V lost 3 bases, J lost 0 bases, and 25 bases lay in between. Germline values: CDR1 GEAIGNYY, CDR2 EKD. This CDR3 contains 19 residues. The CDR3 bases are TGTGCCTGTGACGCCTTTGGAGCGAAGGGGGCCCAGTACACCGATAAACTCATCTTT. This sequence encodes CACDAFGAKGAQYTDKLIF.

With respect to this clone: TCRdb's listed protein matches a much larger clone and diverges from this DNA's translation at residue 12, likely through a read error; the protein shown comes from the DNA. The V gene is TRDV2, the J gene TRDJ1, with TRDD3 matching 7 bases. TCRdb gives no J gene; it was assigned here by matching the DNA to germline. After removal of 5 bases from V and 2 bases from J, the junction contained 19 bases not matched to a gene. Germline CDR1 reads GEAIGNYY; CDR2 reads EKD. CDR3 length: 18 amino acids. The CDR3 region has the DNA TGTGCCTGTGTGTGTATCTCCTGGGGGCCCCCTCAGACCGATAAACTCATCTTT. It translates to CACVCISWGPPQTDKLIF.

This clone was seen a handful of times. The likely explanation is a read error, given a far larger clone one base away. The chain links TRDV1 to TRDJ1; 8 positions match TRDD2. As TCRdb names no J gene, one was assigned here on the basis of a DNA match to germline. Looked up from germline, CDR1 is TSWWSYY and CDR2 is QGS. The V gene end was trimmed by 2 bases and the J gene end by 6 bases; junction bases not matched to a gene: 62. The CDR3 is 33 amino acids. CDR3 bases: TGTGCTCTTGGGGAAGATACTATCGAAAACAACTTCCTACCCGTTTACCCCTACGAATCCCAAGCCGTGAAAGGGTTCCCAAGCAATAAACTCATCTTT. Its translation: CALGEDTIENNFLPVYPYESQAVKGFPSNKLIF.

This clone was detected only a few times. TCRdb pairs this DNA with a much larger clone's protein that differs at residue 3, likely a read error; the protein shown was translated from the DNA. The V call is TRDV2, the J call TRDJ1, with 11 bases fitting TRDD3. The J gene, missing from TCRdb, was assigned here through DNA to germline matching. The CDR3 runs 19 residues. Per the germline V gene, CDR1 is GEAIGNYY and CDR2 is EKD. CDR3 nucleotide sequence: TGTGCCTGGGACATTGTCGTACCTGGGGGATACCGAGAGAGCGATAAACTCATCTTT. Its translation is CAWDIVVPGGYRESDKLIF.

As concerns this clone: TCRdb pairs this DNA with a much larger clone's protein that differs at residue 10, likely a read error; the protein shown was translated from the DNA. This chain links TRDV2 with TRDJ1; D is perhaps TRDD3 (6 bases). In the absence of a J gene in TCRdb, the DNA was matched to germline to assign it here. Germline values: CDR1 GEAIGNYY, CDR2 EKD. The ends were cut back, 0 bases at V and 0 bases at J, with 16 bases in the middle. The CDR3 runs 17 residues. The CDR3 loop is CACDTGGWGLNTDKLIF. In DNA, the CDR3 is TGTGCCTGTGACACCGGAGGCTGGGGACTCAACACCGATAAACTCATCTTT.

This clone showed up just a few times. TCRdb attributes to this sequence the protein of a much larger clone, which differs from the DNA translation at residue 6; a read error is likely, and the protein displayed is translated from the DNA. The chain is built from TRDV3 and TRDJ1; a weak D match, TRDD3 (5 bases). V shed 0 bases and J shed 2 bases, with 16 bases lying between them. Germline-derived CDR1 and CDR2 are TVYSNPD and GDNSRS (reference sequence). The CDR3 loop spans 15 amino acids. CDR3 DNA: TGTGCCTTTAGGGGGGTAGTCCCGGGGACCGATAAACTCATCTTT. Translated: CAFRGVVPGTDKLIF.

About this clone itself: The mismatch at residue 13 between this DNA's translation and the TCRdb protein of a much larger clone likely reflects a read error; the protein shown is translated from the DNA. The V call is TRDV2, the J call TRDJ1; TRDD3 aligns across 13 bases. Germline V gene sequence: CDR1 GEAIGNYY, CDR2 EKD. The CDR3 covers 17 residues. The CDR3 sequence is CACDTGTGGYETGKLIF. The CDR3 region has the DNA TGTGCCTGTGACACCGGAACTGGGGGATACGAGACCGGTAAACTCATCTTT.

This clone was recorded many times. This sequence may be a read error, since a much larger clone differs from it by one base. CDR3 nucleotides: TGTGCCTTTACTGGCCTTCCTATTATCGTTAGCCCAAGAACGACCGATAAATTCATCTTT. This sequence encodes CAFTGLPIIVSPRTTDKFIF. V is TRDV3 and J is TRDJ1; TRDD2 aligns across 8 bases. Germline lookup yields CDR1 TVYSNPD and CDR2 GDNSRS (reference sequence). The CDR3 consists of 20 residues.

By sample share, this clone is medium-sized. The same CDR3 also results from other DNA sequences found in this sample. This chain uses TRDV1 with TRDJ1, with 10 nucleotides matching TRDD3. CDR1 TSWWSYY and CDR2 QGS come from the germline V gene. The V segment lost 6 bases and the J segment 9 bases; nucleotides outside the gene matches: 22. The CDR3 consists of 18 residues. The CDR3 nucleotides are TGTGCTCTTGGTTCTATCTTACCTCTCTGGGGGATAACGAAGCAACTCATCTTT. The encoded protein is CALGSILPLWGITKQLIF.

About this clone itself: This likely came from a read error, as a far larger clone is one base away. This same CDR3 is encoded by further DNA sequences in the sample. The chain combines TRDV2 with TRDJ2; TRDD3 matches 10 bases. TCRdb does not report a J gene; here it was assigned by matching the DNA to germline references. V was pared by 1 base and J by 1 base, with 17 bases of the junction left unmatched. Germline V gene sequence: CDR1 GEAIGNYY, CDR2 EKD. The CDR3 is 21 amino acids. CDR3 bases: TGTGCCTGTGACACGTTAGGAGGGGGATACGCGGTTAACGATTTGACAGCACAACTCTTCTTT. Its translation is CACDTLGGGYAVNDLTAQLFF.

With regard to this clone: Translating this DNA gives a protein that differs at residue 13 from the TCRdb one, which belongs to a much larger clone; a read error is likely, and the protein shown is this translation. The J gene is TRDJ1, the V gene TRDV1; the D gene is possibly TRDD2 (6 bases). No J segment appears in TCRdb, so it was assigned here by matching the sequence to germline. Between the trimmed V and J ends, which lost 0 bases and 0 bases, there was a span of 32 bases. The CDR3 length is 23 residues. Germline CDR1 and CDR2: TSWWSYY and QGS. The CDR3 region has the DNA TGTGCTCTTGGGGAACTAAGGGCCTTCCCATACGATGCCGGGGCAGGGGACACCGATAAACTCATCTTT. Translating it yields CALGELRAFPYDAGAGDTDKLIF.

In the case of this clone: The protein that TCRdb holds for this DNA derives from a much larger clone and differs from the translated DNA at residue 15, which likely indicates a read error; the protein shown here is translated from the DNA. This sequence joins TRDV1 and TRDJ1; 7 bases are shared with TRDD3. TCRdb does not report a J gene; here it was assigned by matching the DNA to germline references. Germline CDR1 is TSWWSYY and CDR2 is QGS. The CDR3 runs 22 residues. V gave up 2 bases and J gave up 3 bases; unmatched junction bases: 27. CDR3 residues: CALGEVPSSGGDSLMGADKLIF. The CDR3 DNA follows: TGTGCTCTTGGGGAAGTCCCCTCAAGCGGGGGGGATTCTTTAATGGGTGCCGATAAACTCATCTTT.

Note on this clone: A far larger clone is a single base away, which makes a read error likely. The same CDR3 arises from other DNA sequences in this sample as well. V gene TRDV1 combines with J gene TRDJ1; TRDD3 might be the D (5 bases). The J gene comes from matching the DNA to germline here; TCRdb lacks it. The CDR3 sequence is 18 residues long. CDR1 and CDR2 from the germline V gene are TSWWSYY and QGS. CDR3 loop: CALGEPPTGGTYTDKLIF. CDR3 DNA: TGCGCTCTTGGGGAACCCCCCACCGGTGGAACTTACACCGATAAACTCATCTTT.

Note on this clone: It differs at one base from a far larger clone, so likely a read error. Other DNA sequences in the sample encode the same CDR3. The chain is built from TRDV1 and TRDJ1; 11 bases are a match to TRDD3. The J gene comes from matching the DNA to germline here; TCRdb lacks it. The CDR3 runs to 23 residues. Germline values: CDR1 TSWWSYY, CDR2 QGS. This CDR3 reads CALGELEGPVNVLGDKDTDKLIF. In DNA, the CDR3 is TGCGCTCTTGGGGAATTAGAAGGACCCGTGAACGTACTGGGGGATAAAGACACCGATAAACTCATCTTT.

Details on this clone: TCRdb's protein for this DNA is that of a much larger clone and differs from the translation at residue 18, likely a read error; the protein shown is the DNA translation. The chain couples TRDV1 to TRDJ1; TRDD3 matches 9 bases. TCRdb leaves out the J gene; it was filled in here by matching the DNA to germline. The CDR3 consists of 22 residues. Germline lookup yields CDR1 TSWWSYY and CDR2 QGS. CDR3 in amino acids: CALGEVRTKAGIRTTNTNKLIF. For the CDR3, the DNA is TGTGCTCTTGGGGAAGTCCGAACTAAGGCGGGGATACGGACTACTAACACCAATAAACTCATCTTT.

This clone was detected a few times. A read error is possible here, since a much larger clone lies one base away. The identical CDR3 is also encoded by other nucleotide sequences in the sample. V usage is TRDV1 and J usage is TRDJ1; 10 bases match TRDD3. J gave up 0 bases and V 2 bases, and 30 bases lay outside the gene matches. The CDR3 is 25 residues long. Germline V lookup: CDR1 TSWWSYY, CDR2 QGS. The CDR3 DNA is TGTGCTCTTGGGGAAAGCCTTCTGCCCCTCGTACTGGGGGATTTCTTTCCCCGCTACACCGATAAACTCATCTTT. Protein product: CALGESLLPLVLGDFFPRYTDKLIF.

In this sample, this clone turned up a few times. Translating this DNA gives a protein that differs at residue 20 from the TCRdb one, which belongs to a much larger clone; a read error is likely, and the protein shown is this translation. This sequence joins TRDV1 and TRDJ1; 12 bases are shared with TRDD3. As TCRdb names no J gene, one was assigned here on the basis of a DNA match to germline. Unmatched junction bases numbered 31, after V lost 1 base and J lost 10 bases. CDR1 and CDR2 (germline): TSWWSYY, QGS. The CDR3 sequence is 23 residues long. This CDR3 is CALGEPPSYRLGLGDTGGGRLIF. The CDR3 DNA reads TGTGCTCTTGGGGAACCCCCCTCCTACAGATTAGGGCTGGGGGATACGGGAGGGGGTAGACTCATCTTT.

With regard to this clone: The protein in TCRdb stems from a much larger clone and differs at residue 4 from this DNA's translation, likely a read error; here the protein is translated from the DNA. V gene TRDV2 combines with J gene TRDJ1, with 11 positions matching TRDD3. V shed 6 bases, J shed 2 bases, and the junction held 10 bases outside the gene matches. There are 16 residues in the CDR3. Germline assignment: CDR1 GEAIGNYY and CDR2 EKD. The chain's CDR3 is CACYPLMGDTTDKLIF. For the CDR3, the DNA is TGTGCCTGTTACCCCCTAATGGGGGATACGACCGATAAACTCATCTTT.

This clone showed up just a few times. TCRdb pairs this DNA with a much larger clone's protein that differs at residue 10, likely a read error; the protein shown was translated from the DNA. The chain carries TRDV2 and TRDJ1; 7 positions agree with TRDD3. Because TCRdb records no J gene, it was assigned here through a match of the DNA to germline. After removal of 1 base from V and 4 bases from J, the junction contained 8 bases not matched to a gene. Looked up from germline, CDR1 is GEAIGNYY and CDR2 is EKD. This CDR3 region has 15 residues. The CDR3: CACDTVGISIDKLIF. The CDR3 coding sequence is TGTGCCTGTGACACAGTGGGGATAAGTATCGATAAACTCATCTTT.

With respect to this clone: A far more abundant clone sits one base away, making this likely a read error. The sample holds other DNA sequences that translate to the same CDR3. V is TRDV1 and J is TRDJ1; 7 nucleotides align to TRDD3. In the absence of a J gene in TCRdb, the DNA was matched to germline to assign it here. The CDR3 extends over 18 amino acids. The V gene end was trimmed by 3 bases and the J gene end by 0 bases; junction bases not matched to a gene: 13. CDR1 TSWWSYY and CDR2 QGS come from the germline V gene. CDR3 nucleotides: TGTGCTCTTGGGGAGCTTCGCCCAATCTGGGGGTACACCGATAAACTCATCTTT. This codes for CALGELRPIWGYTDKLIF.

This clone was observed a handful of times. This probably arose from a read error, given a far larger clone one base away. The identical CDR3 is also encoded by other nucleotide sequences in the sample. The chain employs TRDV2 and TRDJ1; 13 bases line up with TRDD3. No J gene was available from TCRdb, and it was assigned here by a germline match of the DNA. This CDR3 has 18 residues. Germline V CDR1 and CDR2: GEAIGNYY, EKD. As DNA, the CDR3 is TGTGCATGTGACCCCTTACTGGGGGATACGCGAGACACCGATAAACTCATCTTT. The encoded protein is CACDPLLGDTRDTDKLIF.

This clone appeared a few times. A far larger clone is only one base removed, so a read error is likely. Different DNA sequences within this sample yield the same CDR3. The chain carries TRDV1 and TRDJ1, with 9 bases lining up with TRDD3. The CDR3 has 13 amino acids. The junction had 4 bases not matched to a gene; V was cut back by 2 bases and J by 9 bases. CDR1 is TSWWSYY, CDR2 QGS, per germline. CDR3 DNA sequence: TGTGCTCTTGGGGAAGAGCTGGGGGATGAACTCATCTTT. It codes for CALGEELGDELIF.

This clone appeared a few times. The protein that TCRdb holds for this DNA derives from a much larger clone and differs from the translated DNA at residue 14, which likely indicates a read error; the protein shown here is translated from the DNA. A V gene of TRDV2 was called, but no J gene was assigned; the DNA was not used to check the table's D call, TRDD3. The CDR3 covers 16 residues. CDR1 and CDR2 from the germline V gene are GEAIGNYY and EKD. The CDR3 bases are TGTGCCTGTGACACGCGGTGGGGGACCTACACCGATAAACGCATCTTT. Amino acid sequence: CACDTRWGTYTDKRIF.

This clone appeared many times. The chain joins TRDV2 to TRDJ1, with 10 positions matching TRDD3. CDR3 length: 17 residues. Trimming at V came to 3 bases and at J to 2 bases, leaving 11 bases not matched to a gene. Germline CDR1 GEAIGNYY, CDR2 EKD. CDR3 in amino acids: CACDGLGDEAETDKLIF. CDR3 coding DNA: TGTGCCTGTGACGGACTGGGGGATGAGGCTGAGACCGATAAACTCATCTTT.